Each of the 3 T cell receptor beta chains below was sequenced from the same sample in a study of Graves' ophthalmopathy and Graves' hyperthyroidism (dated by TCRdb to 2017 to 2018). The sequencer was an Illumina HiSeq 2000. For repertoire sequencing, the TCR beta CDR3 regions were amplified from RNA transcripts. The first round of RT-PCR was done with HTBI primers and the Qiagen OneStep RT-PCR kit, and was followed by a second round of multiplex PCR, then size selection and purification. Clones were called with MiXCR by TCRdb after fastp trimmed the public reads at Q25, and only in-frame beta chains were retained. Under each unique CDR3 protein, matching rows form one entry showing the most common genes and DNA. Counted in this sample were about 400,000 distinct CDR3 sequences; around a fifth of them appeared once. The ten most abundant clones make up 2.5% to 3.5% of the sample. Sequencing was performed on peripheral blood. These receptors were collected from a woman between 18 and 29 years old with stable Graves' hyperthyroidism. Donor details come from another sample of the same person, matched by shared clones.

This clonotype was observed at least ten times. The chain combines TRBV5-1 with TRBJ1-1; D uncertain. Germline V lookup: CDR1 SGHRS, CDR2 YFSETQ. V lost 4 bases to trimming and J lost 4 bases, with 17 bases between them. This CDR3 spans 15 amino acids. This chain's CDR3 is CASSLSTGMGTEAFF. CDR3 in DNA: TGCGCCAGCAGCCTCTCTACGGGCATGGGCACTGAAGCTTTCTTT.

For this clonotype: This may come from a read error, since a much larger clone is one base off. The chain joins TRBV5-5 to TRBJ1-3, with D possibly TRBD1 on 5 matching bases. Germline values: CDR1 SGHKS, CDR2 YYEKEE (reference sequence). The CDR3 runs to 15 residues. CDR3 region: CANSLVPGDGNTIYF. The CDR3, as DNA: TGTGCCAACAGCTTGGTTCCGGGGGATGGAAACACCATATATTTT.

This clonotype was observed at least ten times. The rearrangement joins TRBV14 to TRBJ2-7; D unresolved. Trimming left V 4 bases short and J 7 bases short, with 14 bases between. The CDR3 runs to 13 residues. Germline CDR1 SGHDN, CDR2 FVKESK. CDR3 sequence (DNA): TGTGCCAGCAGCCCCTTGACTGGTCTGGAGCAGTACTTC. The encoded protein is CASSPLTGLEQYF.